A selection of T cell receptor beta chains follows, all from one sample in a study of CD8 T cell repertoires and HIV-1 epitope variants. Antigen specificity for these receptors is unknown. Assay used: immunoSEQ multiplex PCR; TCRdb lists only in-frame clones, some missing. This repertoire shows thousands of clones, around 65% found once; its top ten account for 40% to 55%. Sequencing used cultured CD8+ T cells derived from PBMCs. The receptors were gathered from a male donor with HIV. Both conserved end residues are part of each CDR3. The D gene is left open where the match is weak. The size of a clone is reported for some rows only, either as once, few or many, or as a class for expanded clones.

abundance,j_gene,v_gene,d_gene,CDR3nt,CDR3aa
medium-sized,TRBJ2-1,TRBV29-1,TRBD1,TGCAGCGTTGACCACTGGGACAGGTACAATGAGCAGTTCTTC,CSVDHWDRYNEQFF
-,TRBJ2-7,TRBV18,TRBD1,TGTGCCAGCTCACCACGGCAGGGGGCTTACGAGCAGTACTTC,CASSPRQGAYEQYF
-,TRBJ2-7,TRBV11-2,-,TGTGCCAGCAGCTTAGGGGTATACGAGCAGTACTTC,CASSLGVYEQYF
-,TRBJ2-7,TRBV19,TRBD2,TGTGCCAGTAGTATGACTAGCGGGGGTGCCTACGAGCAGTACTTC,CASSMTSGGAYEQYF
-,TRBJ2-3,TRBV7-8,TRBD2,TGTGCCAGCAGCTTATTCGGGGGGGCCGGCACAGATACGCAGTATTTT,CASSLFGGAGTDTQYF
-,TRBJ2-7,TRBV28,-,TGTGCCAGCTTGGGTCCCCGGAGCTCCTACGAGCAGTACTTC,CASLGPRSSYEQYF
-,TRBJ1-1,TRBV7-8,-,TGTGCCAGCAGCCATGCAGGGGTGGCTGAAGCTTTCTTT,CASSHAGVAEAFF
medium-sized,TRBJ1-1,TRBV9,-,TGTGCCAGCAGCGTAAGGGGGGACGACACTGAAGCTTTCTTT,CASSVRGDDTEAFF
-,TRBJ2-6,TRBV28,TRBD1,TGTGCCAGCCGCGGGACAGGGGGGTTTGGGGCCAACGTCCTGACTTTC,CASRGTGGFGANVLTF
-,TRBJ2-7,TRBV6-6,-,TGTGCCAGCAGTTCAGATGTCTCGGCCTACGAGCAGTACTTC,CASSSDVSAYEQYF
-,TRBJ2-1,TRBV28,-,TGTGCCAGCAGTTCCGACTATACACAGGAGCAGTTCTTC,CASSSDYTQEQFF
-,TRBJ1-5,TRBV27,-,TGTGCCAGCATCCCGACCATGGGCGGCAATCAGCCCCAGCATTTT,CASIPTMGGNQPQHF
-,TRBJ2-7,TRBV7-9,-,TGTGCCAGCTCGGGGGGCCGTTCCTACGAGCAGTACTTC,CASSGGRSYEQYF
-,TRBJ2-3,TRBV21-1,-,TGTGCCAGCAGCACCTTGGGTACTAGCGGGGGTGGCACAGATACGCAGTATTTT,CASSTLGTSGGGTDTQYF
-,TRBJ2-3,TRBV4-1,-,TGCGCCAGCAGCCAAGACCAGAACACAGATACGCAGTATTTT,CASSQDQNTDTQYF
-,TRBJ2-2,TRBV6-5,-,TGTGCCAGCAGTCCGGTGCACCAGAACACCGGGGAGCTGTTTTTT,CASSPVHQNTGELFF
-,TRBJ1-6,TRBV5-1,-,TGCGCCAGCAGCCCGCTGGAGGGAGGTAATTCACCCCTCCACTTT,CASSPLEGGNSPLHF
few,TRBJ2-7,TRBV7-9,-,TGTGCCAGCAGCGACTGGGGCAACAGCTCCTACGAGCAGTACTTC,CASSDWGNSSYEQYF
-,TRBJ2-2,TRBV11-2,TRBD1,TGTGCCAGCAGCTTAGAAGTACAGGGGTACACCGGGGAGCTGTTTTTT,CASSLEVQGYTGELFF
-,TRBJ2-2,TRBV5-1,-,TGCGCCAGCAGCTTGATGGAGGTCGGGGACACCGGGGAGCTGTTTTTT,CASSLMEVGDTGELFF
-,TRBJ1-1,TRBV9,TRBD1,TGTGCCAGCAGCCTAGGGGACAGGGAGGCTGACACTGAAGCTTTCTTT,CASSLGDREADTEAFF
few,TRBJ2-4,TRBV27,-,TGTGCCAGCAGTTTACTCACCACCGGACGGGACTCGAACATTCAGTACTTC,CASSLLTTGRDSNIQYF
-,TRBJ1-1,TRBV6-5,TRBD1,TGTGCCAGCAGTTGGGGGACAGGGCGCACTGAAGCTTTCTTT,CASSWGTGRTEAFF
once,TRBJ2-7,TRBV5-6,-,TGTGCCAGCAGCTTGCAGGGCCTGGGCAGGGAGCAGTACTTC,CASSLQGLGREQYF
-,TRBJ1-1,TRBV10-3,-,TGTGCCATCAGTACTTTCGACAGATTGAACACTGAAGCTTTCTTT,CAISTFDRLNTEAFF
-,TRBJ2-1,TRBV28,-,TGTGCCAGCAGTCTCGAGTACAATGAGCAGTTCTTC,CASSLEYNEQFF
-,TRBJ2-7,TRBV29-1,-,TGCAGCGCTGTGGCAGGAGGGTACGAGCAGTACTTC,CSAVAGGYEQYF
few,TRBJ1-5,TRBV6-6,-,TGTGCCAGCAGTTACAGGGATCAGCCCCAGCATTTT,CASSYRDQPQHF
-,TRBJ2-1,TRBV19,-,TGTGCCAGTAGTATAGATCGGGGCCTGAGGAATGAGCAGTTCTTC,CASSIDRGLRNEQFF
-,TRBJ2-6,TRBV7-9,TRBD1,TGTGCCAGCAGCTCGACAGGGGCCTCACTGAGCTCTGGGGCCAACGTCCTGACTTTC,CASSSTGASLSSGANVLTF
-,TRBJ2-1,TRBV30,TRBD1,TGTGCCTGGGGACAGGGGAACGAGCAGTTCTTC,CAWGQGNEQFF
-,TRBJ2-6,TRBV28,-,TGTGCCAGCAGGGGACCCTCTGGGGCCAACGTCCTGACTTTC,CASRGPSGANVLTF
medium-sized,TRBJ2-1,TRBV4-3,TRBD2,TGCGCCAGCAGCCAAGACCCAGCGGGGGCCTCCAATGAGCAGTTCTTC,CASSQDPAGASNEQFF
medium-sized,TRBJ2-3,TRBV4-3,-,TGCGCCAGCAGCCAAGACCGGCCCAGTAGGGCGGATACGCAGTATTTT,CASSQDRPSRADTQYF
-,TRBJ1-1,TRBV5-6,-,TGTGCCAGCAGCTTGCAGGGGTCGGGTACTGAAGCTTTCTTT,CASSLQGSGTEAFF
-,TRBJ1-4,TRBV4-2,TRBD1,TGTGCCAGCAGCCCGGGACAGGGGCTCTCCTATAATGAAAAACTGTTTTTT,CASSPGQGLSYNEKLFF
-,TRBJ2-5,TRBV5-4,TRBD2,TGTGCCCTGGGAGGGGAACAAGAGACCCAGTACTTC,CALGGEQETQYF
few,TRBJ2-2,TRBV7-3,TRBD2,TGTGCCAGCAGCCGACTAGCGGACACCGGGGAGCTGTTTTTT,CASSRLADTGELFF
-,TRBJ2-1,TRBV28,TRBD2,TGTGCCAGCAGTATTGGACTAGCGGGAGGGCCGGCCTACAATGAGCAGTTCTTC,CASSIGLAGGPAYNEQFF
-,TRBJ2-2,TRBV5-1,-,TGCGCCAGCAGCCTGGGCGCCGGGGAGCTGTTTTTT,CASSLGAGELFF
-,TRBJ2-1,TRBV19,TRBD1,TGTGCCAGTAGTATGGCGACAGGGGGCTGGGATGAGCAGTTCTTC,CASSMATGGWDEQFF
few,TRBJ2-4,TRBV4-3,-,TGCGCCAGCAGCCAAGGGGTGAGGGACATTCAGTACTTC,CASSQGVRDIQYF
-,TRBJ2-3,TRBV10-1,-,TGCGCCAGCACCGACACAGATACGCAGTATTTT,CASTDTDTQYF
-,TRBJ2-2,TRBV19,TRBD1,TGTGCCAGTAGTGTCTCCAGGGGGCTGGCCACCGGGGAGCTGTTTTTT,CASSVSRGLATGELFF
-,TRBJ1-5,TRBV7-9,-,TGTGCCAGCAGCTTAAACGGGGATCAGCCCCAGCATTTT,CASSLNGDQPQHF